Below, one T cell receptor (beta chain) is given with its context. Its antigen is not known. The sample originates from a study of T cell responses to AZD1222 COVID-19 vaccine. General study results and limits: Across spike, vaccine-associated CD4 TCRs were found, dominant at 160-218 and 743-854. Among the donors, most were white British and more were female, and clonal diversity was possibly underestimated.

Germline CDR1 is LGHDT and CDR2 is YNNKEL (reference sequence). The CDR3 extends over 20 amino acids. Trimming stripped 4 bases from V and 0 bases from J, with 25 bases between. The data were produced by immunoSEQ multiplex PCR, yet TCRdb's version contains in-frame clones alone and is incomplete. The sample includes roughly 200,000 clones, roughly 94% of them seen just once. The receptor was isolated from an adult who received the MenACWY meningococcal vaccine as a control. The input for sequencing was peripheral blood, taken 28 days after the second dose of the MenACWY control vaccine. The V and J genes are TRBV3-1 (or the pseudogene TRBV3-2) and TRBJ1-3, with D possibly matching TRBD1 (6 bases). This chain's CDR3 is CASSRTPLGTGPYSGNTIYF. The CDR3 bases are TGTGCCAGCAGCCGAACTCCGTTAGGTACAGGGCCATACTCTGGAAACACCATATATTTT.